This T cell receptor (beta chain) was recovered during a study of blood T cell repertoires in COVID-19. Study-level background: COVID-19 samples, acute and convalescent, were from the United States, Italy and Spain. T cells, B-cell-depleted T cells, or PBMCs provided the cDNA or gDNA that served as material.

Some clones are missing from TCRdb's copy, which holds only in-frame ones; the method was immunoSEQ multiplex PCR. The table shows roughly 120,000 clones, with around 78% occurring only once. This clone has a single count. Trimming removed 0 bases at V and 5 bases at J, with 8 bases between. The CDR3 runs 13 residues. The germline V gene encodes CDR1 SGHDT and CDR2 YYEEEE. The sequencing input was peripheral blood. The chain recombines TRBV5-6 with TRBJ2-5; D gene unclear. This sequence was found in an older woman with acute or convalescent COVID-19. The CDR3 loop reads CASSLGRVETQYF. The CDR3 DNA follows: TGTGCCAGCAGCTTGGGTCGGGTTGAGACCCAGTACTTC.